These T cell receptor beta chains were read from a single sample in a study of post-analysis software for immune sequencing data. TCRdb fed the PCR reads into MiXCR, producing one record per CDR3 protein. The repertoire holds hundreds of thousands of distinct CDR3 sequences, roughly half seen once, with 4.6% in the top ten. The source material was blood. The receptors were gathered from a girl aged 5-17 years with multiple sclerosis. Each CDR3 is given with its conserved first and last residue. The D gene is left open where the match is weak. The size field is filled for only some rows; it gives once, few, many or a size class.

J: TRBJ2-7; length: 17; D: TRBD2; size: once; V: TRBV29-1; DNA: TGCAGCGTTGATATGCCGGTGGCGGGAGGTATTTACTGCGAGCAGTACTTC; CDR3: CSVDMPVAGGIYCEQYF
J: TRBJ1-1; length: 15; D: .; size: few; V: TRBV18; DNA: TGTGCCAGCTCACCCCGGAGCGGGGGGAACACTGAAGCTTTCTTT; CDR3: CASSPRSGGNTEAFF
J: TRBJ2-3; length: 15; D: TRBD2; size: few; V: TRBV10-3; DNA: TGTGCCATCAGCCCGACTAGCGGGAGCGGGGATACGCAGTATTTT; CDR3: CAISPTSGSGDTQYF
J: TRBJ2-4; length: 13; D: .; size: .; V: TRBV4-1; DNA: TGCGCCAGCAGCCAAGGGCGAGTGGGGGAGCAGTACTTC; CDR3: CASSQGRVGEQYF
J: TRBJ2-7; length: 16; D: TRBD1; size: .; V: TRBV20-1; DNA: TGCAGTGCTAGGACCGGAGGGGGACAGGTGCCTTACGAGCAGTACTTC; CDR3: CSARTGGGQVPYEQYF
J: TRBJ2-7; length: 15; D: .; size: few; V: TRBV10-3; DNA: TGTGCCATCAGTGAGGAGGGGACGATAGCCTACGAGCAGTACTTC; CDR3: CAISEEGTIAYEQYF
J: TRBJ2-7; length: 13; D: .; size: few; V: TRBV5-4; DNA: TGTACCAGCAGCCAGGGGGGTGCCTACGAGCAGTACTTC; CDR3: CTSSQGGAYEQYF
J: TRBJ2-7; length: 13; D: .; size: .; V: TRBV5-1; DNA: TGCGCCAGCAGCTTGCCAGGGGAGGACGGGCAGTACTTC; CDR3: CASSLPGEDGQYF
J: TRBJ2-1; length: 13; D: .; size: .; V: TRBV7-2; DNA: TGTGCCAGCAGCGCGGACGGTAACAATGAGCAGTTCTTC; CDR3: CASSADGNNEQFF
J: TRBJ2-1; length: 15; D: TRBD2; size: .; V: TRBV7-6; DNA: TGTGCTAGCAGCTCAGGGCGGGGGGCCCGGGATGAGCAGTTCTTC; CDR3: CASSSGRGARDEQFF
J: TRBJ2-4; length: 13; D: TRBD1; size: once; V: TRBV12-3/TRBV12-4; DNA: TGTGCCAGCAGTGCCGGACAGGCAACAGAGGAGTACTTC; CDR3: CASSAGQATEEYF
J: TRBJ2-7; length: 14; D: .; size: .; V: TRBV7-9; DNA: TGTGCCAGCAGCTTACACCAGGATAGCTACGAGCAGTACTTC; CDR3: CASSLHQDSYEQYF
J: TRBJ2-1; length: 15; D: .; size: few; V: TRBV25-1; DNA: TGTGCCAGCAGCCCCCCCAAGGGGGGGCTCGAGGAGCAGTTCTTC; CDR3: CASSPPKGGLEEQFF
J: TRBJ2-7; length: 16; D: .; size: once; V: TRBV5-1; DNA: TGCGCCAGCAGCTTGGACGGCGCAGGGACCCCTTACGAGCAGTACTTC; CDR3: CASSLDGAGTPYEQYF
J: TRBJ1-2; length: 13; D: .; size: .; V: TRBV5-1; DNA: TGCGCCAGCAGTTCCGACTCTAACTCTCACTACACCTTC; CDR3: CASSSDSNSHYTF
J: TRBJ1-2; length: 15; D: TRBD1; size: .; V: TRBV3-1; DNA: TGTGCCAGCAGCCCCCCAGGGGGAAGAAACTATGGCTACACCTTC; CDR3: CASSPPGGRNYGYTF
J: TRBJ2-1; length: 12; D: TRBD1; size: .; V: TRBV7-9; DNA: TGTGCCAGCAGGGACAGGGACGATGAGCAGTTCTTC; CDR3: CASRDRDDEQFF
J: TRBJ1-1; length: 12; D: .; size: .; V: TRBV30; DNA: TGTGCCTGGGGGGAGTCGAACACTGAAGCTTTCTTT; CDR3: CAWGESNTEAFF
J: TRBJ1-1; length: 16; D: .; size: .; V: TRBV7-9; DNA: TGTGCCAGCAGCTTAGCCCGGGGCAGGGGGAACACTGAAGCTTTCTTT; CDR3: CASSLARGRGNTEAFF
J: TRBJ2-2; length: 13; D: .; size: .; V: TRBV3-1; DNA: TGTGCCAGCAGCCAACAGGGTCCCGGGGAGCTGTTTTTT; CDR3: CASSQQGPGELFF
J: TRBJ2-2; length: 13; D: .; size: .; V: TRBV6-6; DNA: TGTGCCAGCAGTCCGACAGGTGTCGGGGAGCTGTTTTTT; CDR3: CASSPTGVGELFF
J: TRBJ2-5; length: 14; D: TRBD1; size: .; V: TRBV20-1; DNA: TGCAGTGCTAGACCGGGACAGAGTCAAGAGACCCAGTACTTC; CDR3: CSARPGQSQETQYF
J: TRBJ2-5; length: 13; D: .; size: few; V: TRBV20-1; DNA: TGCAGTGCTAGAGATTTGCGTCTTAAAGAGCAGTACTTC; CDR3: CSARDLRLKEQYF
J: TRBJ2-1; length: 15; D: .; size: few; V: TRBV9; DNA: TGTGCCAGCAGCGAACAGCCTACCTCCTACAATGAGCAGTTCTTC; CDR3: CASSEQPTSYNEQFF
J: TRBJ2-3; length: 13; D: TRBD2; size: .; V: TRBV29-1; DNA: TGCAGCGTTGGCGCGGGGGGCTTCGATACGCAGTATTTT; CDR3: CSVGAGGFDTQYF
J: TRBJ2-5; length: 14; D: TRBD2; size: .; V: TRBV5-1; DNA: TGCGCCAGCAGCTTGTCGGGAGGGCCGGAGACCCAGTACTTC; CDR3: CASSLSGGPETQYF
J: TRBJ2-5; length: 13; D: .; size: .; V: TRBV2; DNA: TGCGCCAGCAGTGATGGGCTCCGAGAGACCCAGTACTTC; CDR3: CASSDGLRETQYF
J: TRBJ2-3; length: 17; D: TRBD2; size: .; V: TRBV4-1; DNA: TGCGCCAGCAGCCAAGAGGGTAGCGGGAGCGTCACAGATACGCAGTATTTT; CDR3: CASSQEGSGSVTDTQYF
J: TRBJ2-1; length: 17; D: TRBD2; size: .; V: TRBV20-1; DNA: TGCAGTGCTAGAGAGACGGGAGGGTTGAGCTCCTACAATGAGCAGTTCTTC; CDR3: CSARETGGLSSYNEQFF
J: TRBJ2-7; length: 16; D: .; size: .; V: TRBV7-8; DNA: TGTGCCAGCAGCTTAGGTACAGGCAGGGGGGGATACGAGCAGTACTTC; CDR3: CASSLGTGRGGYEQYF
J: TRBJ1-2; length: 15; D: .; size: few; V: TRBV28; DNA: TGTGCCAGCAGCTCCGGTCAGGGTGCGGGCTATGGCTACACCTTC; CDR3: CASSSGQGAGYGYTF
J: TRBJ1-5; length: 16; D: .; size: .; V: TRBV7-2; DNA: TGTGCCAGCAGCTTAGGAGTAGGGACTAGCAATCAGCCCCAGCATTTT; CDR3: CASSLGVGTSNQPQHF
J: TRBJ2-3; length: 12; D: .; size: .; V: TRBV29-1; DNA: TGCGGAGGAGTCCTTAGCACAGATACGCAGTATTTT; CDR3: CGGVLSTDTQYF
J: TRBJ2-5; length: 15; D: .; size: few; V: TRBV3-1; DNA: TGTGCCAGCAGCCAAGGTCCCCGTGGTTCGGAGACCCAGTACTTC; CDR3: CASSQGPRGSETQYF
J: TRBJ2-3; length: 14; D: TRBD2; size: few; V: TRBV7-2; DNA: TGTGCCAGCAGCCCCCCCGGGGGGGCAGATACGCAGTATTTT; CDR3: CASSPPGGADTQYF
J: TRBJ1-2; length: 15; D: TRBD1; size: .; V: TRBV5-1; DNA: TGCGCCAGCAGCGGAACAGGGGGCGCGGGGTATGGCTACACCTTC; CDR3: CASSGTGGAGYGYTF
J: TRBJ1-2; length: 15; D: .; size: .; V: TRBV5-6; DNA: TGTGCCAGCAGCTCGGGGGCGGGACCCCGCTATGGCTACACCTTC; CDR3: CASSSGAGPRYGYTF
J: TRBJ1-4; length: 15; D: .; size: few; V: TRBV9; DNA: TGTGCCAGCAGCGTAGATAACACCGAAAGGGGAAAACTGTTTTTT; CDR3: CASSVDNTERGKLFF
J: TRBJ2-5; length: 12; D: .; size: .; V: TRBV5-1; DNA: TGCGCCAGCAGCAATCCAGGGGCCGGGCAGTACTTC; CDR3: CASSNPGAGQYF
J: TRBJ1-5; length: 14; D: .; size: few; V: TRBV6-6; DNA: TGTGCCAGCAGTGACCGGGGGGGGTTTCAGCCCCAGCATTTT; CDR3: CASSDRGGFQPQHF
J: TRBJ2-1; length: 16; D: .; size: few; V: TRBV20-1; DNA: TGCAGTGCTAGAGCCCGCGAGATTAGCTCCTACAATGAGCAGTTCTTC; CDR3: CSARAREISSYNEQFF
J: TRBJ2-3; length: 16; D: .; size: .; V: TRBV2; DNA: TGTGCCAGCAGTGATACAGGGACGTTCAGCACAGATACGCAGTATTTT; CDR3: CASSDTGTFSTDTQYF
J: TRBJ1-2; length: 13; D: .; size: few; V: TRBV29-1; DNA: TGCAGCGTTGAAGGGGGTCAAGCCTATGGCTACACCTTC; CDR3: CSVEGGQAYGYTF
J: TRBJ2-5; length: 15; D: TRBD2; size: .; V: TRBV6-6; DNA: TGTGCCAGCAGTTACTCTAGCGGGGTCTGGGGGACCCAGTACTTC; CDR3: CASSYSSGVWGTQYF
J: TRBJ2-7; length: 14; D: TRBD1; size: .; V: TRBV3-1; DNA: TGTGCCAGCAGCCCCCGGACAGGGAATTACGAGCAGTACTTC; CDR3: CASSPRTGNYEQYF
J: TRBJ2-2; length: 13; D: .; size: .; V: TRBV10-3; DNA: TGTGCCATCAGGGAATACGAACCCGGGGAGCTGTTTTTT; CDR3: CAIREYEPGELFF
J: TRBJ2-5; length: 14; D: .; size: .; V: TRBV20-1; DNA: TGCAGTGCTATCGGGCCGGGGAATACGGAGACCCAGTACTTC; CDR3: CSAIGPGNTETQYF
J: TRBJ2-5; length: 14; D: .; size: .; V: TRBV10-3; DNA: TGTGCCATCAGTGGAACAGGGCGCGGGGAGACCCAGTACTTC; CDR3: CAISGTGRGETQYF
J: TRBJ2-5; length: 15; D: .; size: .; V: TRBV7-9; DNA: TGTGCCAGCAGCTTATGGGAGGAGACTCAAGAGACCCAGTACTTC; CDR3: CASSLWEETQETQYF
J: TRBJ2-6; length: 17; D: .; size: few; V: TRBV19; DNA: TGTGCCAGTAGTATAGCTCTGGGCACGGACGGGGCCAACGTCCTGACTTTC; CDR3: CASSIALGTDGANVLTF
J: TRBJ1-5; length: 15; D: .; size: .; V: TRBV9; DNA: TGTGCCAGCAGCGTAGGACCTAATCTCAATCAGCCCCAGCATTTT; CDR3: CASSVGPNLNQPQHF
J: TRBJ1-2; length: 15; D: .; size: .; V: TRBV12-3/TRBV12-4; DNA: TGTGCCAGCACCAAGCTCGGGCAGGGTAGCTATGGCTACACCTTC; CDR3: CASTKLGQGSYGYTF
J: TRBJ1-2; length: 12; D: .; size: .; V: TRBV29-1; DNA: TGCAGCGTCTCCCATGGGAGCTATGGCTACACCTTC; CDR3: CSVSHGSYGYTF
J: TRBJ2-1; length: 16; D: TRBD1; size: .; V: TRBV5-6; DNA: TGTGCCAGCAGCGCGGGACAGGGGGCTTCCTACAATGAGCAGTTCTTC; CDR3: CASSAGQGASYNEQFF
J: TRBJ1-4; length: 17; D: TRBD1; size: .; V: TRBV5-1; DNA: TGCGCCAGCAGCTTGGCCAGGGGGGGCGCGGATGATGAAAAACTGTTTTTT; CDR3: CASSLARGGADDEKLFF
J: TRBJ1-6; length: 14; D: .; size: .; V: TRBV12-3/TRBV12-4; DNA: TGTGCCAGCAGTTTGAGACAGCCGGGTTCACCCCTCCACTTT; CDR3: CASSLRQPGSPLHF
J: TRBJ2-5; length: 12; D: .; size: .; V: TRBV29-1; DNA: TGCAGCGGGAAGGGACGGAAAGAGACCCAGTACTTC; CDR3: CSGKGRKETQYF
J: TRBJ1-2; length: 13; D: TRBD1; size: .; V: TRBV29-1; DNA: TGCAGCGTCCGCCAGGGGGTAGACTATGGCTACACCTTC; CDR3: CSVRQGVDYGYTF